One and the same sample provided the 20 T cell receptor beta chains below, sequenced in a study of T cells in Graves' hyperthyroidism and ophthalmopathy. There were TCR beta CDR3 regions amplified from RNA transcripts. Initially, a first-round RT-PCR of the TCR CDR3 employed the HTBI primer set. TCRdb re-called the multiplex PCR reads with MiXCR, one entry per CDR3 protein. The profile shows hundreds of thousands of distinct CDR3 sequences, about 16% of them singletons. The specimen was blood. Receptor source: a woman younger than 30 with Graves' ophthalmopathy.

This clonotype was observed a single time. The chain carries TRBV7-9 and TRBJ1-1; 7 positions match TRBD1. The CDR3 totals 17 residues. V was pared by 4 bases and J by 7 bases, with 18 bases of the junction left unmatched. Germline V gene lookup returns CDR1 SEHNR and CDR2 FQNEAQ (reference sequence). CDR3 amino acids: CASSSFRRDSRLNEAFF. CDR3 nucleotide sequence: TGTGCCAGCAGCTCTTTTCGTCGGGACAGTCGTCTCAATGAAGCTTTCTTT.

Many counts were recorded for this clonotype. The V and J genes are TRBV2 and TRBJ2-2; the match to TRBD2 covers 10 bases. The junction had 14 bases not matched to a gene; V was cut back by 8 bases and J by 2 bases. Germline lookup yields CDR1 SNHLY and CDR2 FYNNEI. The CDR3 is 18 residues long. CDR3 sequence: CASSFGFLAGENTGELFF. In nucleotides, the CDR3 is TGTGCCAGCTCCTTCGGCTTTCTAGCGGGAGAAAACACCGGGGAGCTGTTTTTT.

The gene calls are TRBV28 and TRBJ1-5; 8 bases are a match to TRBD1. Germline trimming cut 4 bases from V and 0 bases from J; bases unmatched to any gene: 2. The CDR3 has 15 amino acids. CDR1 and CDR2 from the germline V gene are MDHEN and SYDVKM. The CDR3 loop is CASSWTGTSNQPQHF. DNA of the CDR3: TGTGCCAGCAGTTGGACAGGGACTAGCAATCAGCCCCAGCATTTT. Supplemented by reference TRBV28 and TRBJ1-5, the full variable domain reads DVKVTQSSRYLVKRTGEKVFLECVQDMDHENMFWYRQDPGLGLRLIYFSYDVKMKEKGDIPEGYSVSREKKERFSLILESASTNQTSMYLCASSWTGTSNQPQHFGDGTRLSIL.

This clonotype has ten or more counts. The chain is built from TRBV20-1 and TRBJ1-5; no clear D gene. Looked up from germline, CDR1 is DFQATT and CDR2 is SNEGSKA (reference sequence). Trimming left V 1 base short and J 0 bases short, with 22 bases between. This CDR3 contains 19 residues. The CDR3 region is CSARAFGSQQRLSNQPQHF. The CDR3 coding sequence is TGCAGTGCTAGAGCTTTTGGGTCCCAGCAGAGACTTAGCAATCAGCCCCAGCATTTT.

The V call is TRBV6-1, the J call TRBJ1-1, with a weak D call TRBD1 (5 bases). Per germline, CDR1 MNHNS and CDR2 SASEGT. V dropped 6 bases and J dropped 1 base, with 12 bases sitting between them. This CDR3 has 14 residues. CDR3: CASRFGTENTEAFF. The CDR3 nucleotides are TGTGCCAGCAGATTTGGGACGGAGAACACTGAAGCTTTCTTT.

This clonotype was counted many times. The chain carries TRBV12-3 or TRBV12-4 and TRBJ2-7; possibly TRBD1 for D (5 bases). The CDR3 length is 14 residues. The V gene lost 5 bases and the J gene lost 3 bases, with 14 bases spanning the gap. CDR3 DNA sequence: TGTGCCAGCAGTACTCTAGGGGTTATCTACGAGCAGTACTTC. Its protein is CASSTLGVIYEQYF.

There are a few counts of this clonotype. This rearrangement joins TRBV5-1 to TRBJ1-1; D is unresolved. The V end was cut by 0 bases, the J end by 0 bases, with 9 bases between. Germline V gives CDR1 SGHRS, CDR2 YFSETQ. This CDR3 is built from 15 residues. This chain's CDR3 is CASSLEARMNTEAFF. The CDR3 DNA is TGCGCCAGCAGCTTGGAGGCCAGGATGAACACTGAAGCTTTCTTT.

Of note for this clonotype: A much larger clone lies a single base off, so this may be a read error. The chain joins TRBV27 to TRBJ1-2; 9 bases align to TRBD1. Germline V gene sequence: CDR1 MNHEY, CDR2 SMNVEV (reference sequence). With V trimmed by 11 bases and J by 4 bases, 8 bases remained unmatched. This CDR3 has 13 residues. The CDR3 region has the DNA TGTGCCTGCGGCCCGACAGGGGGCTATGGCTACACCTTC. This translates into CACGPTGGYGYTF.

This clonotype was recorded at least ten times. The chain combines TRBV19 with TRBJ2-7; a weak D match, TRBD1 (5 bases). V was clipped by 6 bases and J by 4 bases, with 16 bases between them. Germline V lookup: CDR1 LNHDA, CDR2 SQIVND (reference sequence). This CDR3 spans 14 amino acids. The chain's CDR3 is CASSLSTATYEQYF. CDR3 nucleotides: TGTGCCAGTAGCCTATCGACAGCGACGTACGAGCAGTACTTC.

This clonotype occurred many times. CDR3: CSARGMGTDTQYF. The CDR3 region has the DNA TGCAGTGCCAGGGGGATGGGGACAGATACGCAGTATTTT. The chain is built from TRBV20-1 and TRBJ2-3; 7 bases are shared with TRBD1. V gave up 6 bases and J gave up 3 bases; unmatched junction bases: 6. CDR1 is DFQATT, CDR2 SNEGSKA, per germline (reference sequence). The CDR3 spans 13 residues.

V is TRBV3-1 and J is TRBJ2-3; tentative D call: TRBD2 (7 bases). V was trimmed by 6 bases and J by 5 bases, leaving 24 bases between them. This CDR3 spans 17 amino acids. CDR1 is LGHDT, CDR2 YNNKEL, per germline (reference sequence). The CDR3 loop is CASSYSQKAGAEDTQYF. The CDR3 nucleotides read TGTGCCAGCAGTTACTCCCAAAAGGCGGGGGCCGAAGATACGCAGTATTTT.

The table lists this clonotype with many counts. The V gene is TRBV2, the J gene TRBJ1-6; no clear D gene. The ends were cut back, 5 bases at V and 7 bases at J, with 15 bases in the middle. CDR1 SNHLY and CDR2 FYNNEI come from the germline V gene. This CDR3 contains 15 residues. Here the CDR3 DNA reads TGTGCCAGCAGTATAAACAGAGGCGGGAATTCACCCCTCCACTTT. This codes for CASSINRGGNSPLHF. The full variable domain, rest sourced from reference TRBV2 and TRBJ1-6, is EPEVTQTPSHQVTQMGQEVILRCVPISNHLYFYWYRQILGQKVEFLVSFYNNEISEKSEIFDDQFSVERPDGSNFTLKIRSTKLEDSAMYFCASSINRGGNSPLHFGNGTRLTVT.

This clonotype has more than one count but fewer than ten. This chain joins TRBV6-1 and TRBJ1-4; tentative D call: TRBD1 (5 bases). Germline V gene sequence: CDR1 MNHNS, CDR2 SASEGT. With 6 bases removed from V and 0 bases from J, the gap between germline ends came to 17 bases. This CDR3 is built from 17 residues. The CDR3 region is CASRIRRDRATNEKLFF. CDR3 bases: TGTGCCAGCAGGATCCGACGGGACCGAGCAACTAATGAAAAACTGTTTTTT.

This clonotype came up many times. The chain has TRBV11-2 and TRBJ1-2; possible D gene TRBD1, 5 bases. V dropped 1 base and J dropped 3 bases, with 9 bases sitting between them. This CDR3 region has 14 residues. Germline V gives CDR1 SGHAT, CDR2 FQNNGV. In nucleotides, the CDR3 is TGTGCCAGCAGCTTAGGCTTGGGGGACTATGGCTACACCTTC. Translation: CASSLGLGDYGYTF.

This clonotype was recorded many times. The CDR3 loop reads CASSEVGWKGLAGGRNEQFF. The CDR3 DNA follows: TGTGCCAGCAGTGAAGTGGGTTGGAAAGGACTAGCGGGGGGGCGGAATGAGCAGTTCTTC. This chain uses TRBV6-1 with TRBJ2-1, with 15 bases lining up with TRBD2. This CDR3 has 20 amino acids. Unmatched junction bases numbered 14, after V lost 1 base and J lost 7 bases. CDR1 is MNHNS, CDR2 SASEGT, per germline.

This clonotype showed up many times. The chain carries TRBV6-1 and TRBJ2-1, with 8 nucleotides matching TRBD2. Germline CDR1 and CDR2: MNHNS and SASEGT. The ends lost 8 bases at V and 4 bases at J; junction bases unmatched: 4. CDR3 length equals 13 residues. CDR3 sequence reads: CASRLAGYNEQFF. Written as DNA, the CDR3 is TGTGCCAGCCGCCTAGCGGGTTACAATGAGCAGTTCTTC.

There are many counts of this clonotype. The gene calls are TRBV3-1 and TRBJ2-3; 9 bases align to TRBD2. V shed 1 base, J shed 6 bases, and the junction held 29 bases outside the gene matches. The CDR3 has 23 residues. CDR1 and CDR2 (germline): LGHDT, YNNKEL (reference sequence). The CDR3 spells CASSQGKVSWDGLSGRPSDTQYF. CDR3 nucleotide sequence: TGTGCCAGCAGCCAAGGAAAGGTTTCCTGGGACGGACTTAGCGGGAGACCTTCGGATACGCAGTATTTT.

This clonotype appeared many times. DNA of the CDR3: TGTGCCAGCTCAGTGGGAGTGTACAATGAGCAGTTCTTC. Translation gives CASSVGVYNEQFF. J is TRBJ2-1 and V is TRBV2; D might be TRBD2 (5 bases). The germline gives CDR1 SNHLY, CDR2 FYNNEI. Trimming took 8 bases from V and 4 from J, leaving 12 bases between them. The CDR3 extends over 13 amino acids.

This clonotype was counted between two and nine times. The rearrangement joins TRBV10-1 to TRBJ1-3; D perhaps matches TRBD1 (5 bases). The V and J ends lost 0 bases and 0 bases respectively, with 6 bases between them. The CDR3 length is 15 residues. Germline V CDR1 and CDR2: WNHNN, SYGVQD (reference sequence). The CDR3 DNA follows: TGCGCCAGCAGTGAGTCCGGGGGCTCTGGAAACACCATATATTTT. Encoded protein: CASSESGGSGNTIYF.

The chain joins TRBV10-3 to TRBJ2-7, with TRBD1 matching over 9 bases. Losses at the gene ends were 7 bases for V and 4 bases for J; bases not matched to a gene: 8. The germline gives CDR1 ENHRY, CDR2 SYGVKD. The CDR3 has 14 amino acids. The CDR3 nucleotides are TGTGCCATCACCCCGGGACAGGGAACGTACGAGCAGTACTTC. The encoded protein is CAITPGQGTYEQYF.